This T cell receptor (beta chain) was sequenced for a study of T cell responses to AZD1222 COVID-19 vaccine. Study-level background: Pooled in the analysis were second doses at about 4 or about 12 weeks. Whole-study findings and limits: Just a handful of AZD1222 recipients tested seropositive at baseline. With dominance at 160-218 and 743-854, vaccine-associated CD4 TCRs spanned spike.

CDR1 and CDR2 (germline): SGHRS, YFSETQ. The CDR3 is made up of 15 amino acids. V lost 4 bases to trimming and J lost 4 bases; unmatched junction nucleotides: 5. Clones were read by immunoSEQ multiplex PCR, and TCRdb kept only the in-frame ones, dropping some. The sample yields around 150,000 clones, about nine tenths seen once. About this clone itself: Its antigen is not known.

This TCR was sampled from an adult in good health. The chain recombines TRBV5-1 with TRBJ1-6, with 7 bases fitting TRBD1. The source material was peripheral blood, sampled on day 0 of AZD1222 vaccination. CDR3 residues: CASSVSTGYNSPLHF. In DNA form, the CDR3 reads TGCGCCAGCAGCGTATCGACAGGGTATAATTCACCCCTCCACTTT.